One and the same sample provided the 7 T cell receptor beta chains below, sequenced in a study of blood T cell repertoires in COVID-19. The data were produced by immunoSEQ multiplex PCR, yet TCRdb's version contains in-frame clones alone and is incomplete. The sample has over 45,000 clones, about 81% seen once; the top ten hold roughly 15%. Sequencing was performed on peripheral blood. The receptors originated from a man between 65 and 80 years old with active COVID-19.

The J gene is TRBJ1-1, the V gene TRBV18; D gene ambiguous. Germline V gives CDR1 KGHSH, CDR2 LQKENI. V shed 2 bases and J shed 0 bases, with 7 bases lying between them. The CDR3 runs 14 residues. The CDR3 bases are TGTGCCAGCTCACCAGGCACTATGAACACTGAAGCTTTCTTT. Residues: CASSPGTMNTEAFF.

This chain joins TRBV11-3 and TRBJ1-5, with D perhaps TRBD1 (6 bases). CDR3 length: 16 residues. The germline V gene encodes CDR1 SGHNT and CDR2 YENEEA. The V end lost 3 bases, the J end lost 0 bases, and 12 bases lay between the germline ends. This CDR3 reads CASSFYRATSNQPQHF. The CDR3 DNA is TGTGCCAGCAGCTTCTACAGGGCCACTAGCAATCAGCCCCAGCATTTT.

The rearrangement uses TRBV27 and TRBJ2-5; no definite D call. Germline loops: CDR1 MNHEY, CDR2 SMNVEV (reference sequence). This CDR3 has 13 residues. Trimming shortened V by 5 bases and J by 1 base, and 8 bases separated the two germline ends. CDR3 in DNA: TGTGCCAGCAGTCGTATATCCCAAGAGACCCAGTACTTC. This sequence encodes CASSRISQETQYF.

The chain's CDR3 is CASSPIQGATYEQYF. DNA for the CDR3: TGTGCCAGCAGCCCAATACAGGGGGCCACCTACGAGCAGTACTTC. The chain couples TRBV7-2 to TRBJ2-7; 9 bases fit TRBD1. The J segment lost 2 bases and the V segment lost 5 bases, leaving 7 bases of the junction unmatched. Germline loops: CDR1 SGHTA, CDR2 FQGNSA. This CDR3 contains 15 residues.

The CDR3 protein is CASRGLAWAETQYF. CDR3 in DNA: TGTGCCAGCAGGGGACTAGCGTGGGCAGAGACCCAGTACTTC. The chain joins TRBV2 to TRBJ2-5, with 10 bases identical to TRBD2. The CDR3 is made up of 14 amino acids. Germline values: CDR1 SNHLY, CDR2 FYNNEI. V was clipped by 6 bases and J by 4 bases; unmatched bases: 5.

V is TRBV6-5 and J is TRBJ2-2; D is unclear. There are 14 residues in the CDR3. V shed 9 bases and J shed 1 base, with 12 bases lying between them. The germline V gene has CDR1 MNHEY and CDR2 SVGAGI. CDR3 DNA: TGTGCCAGTAGAACTCACAGGAACACCGGGGAGCTGTTTTTT. This encodes CASRTHRNTGELFF.

The chain couples TRBV7-9 to TRBJ2-2, with 8 bases lining up with TRBD2. The CDR3 length is 13 residues. Germline V gene data show CDR1 as SEHNR and CDR2 as FQNEAQ (reference sequence). V lost 3 bases and J lost 7; bases outside the gene matches: 1. The CDR3 region is CASSFTSGGELFF. In DNA, the CDR3 is TGTGCCAGCAGCTTTACTAGCGGCGGGGAGCTGTTTTTT.